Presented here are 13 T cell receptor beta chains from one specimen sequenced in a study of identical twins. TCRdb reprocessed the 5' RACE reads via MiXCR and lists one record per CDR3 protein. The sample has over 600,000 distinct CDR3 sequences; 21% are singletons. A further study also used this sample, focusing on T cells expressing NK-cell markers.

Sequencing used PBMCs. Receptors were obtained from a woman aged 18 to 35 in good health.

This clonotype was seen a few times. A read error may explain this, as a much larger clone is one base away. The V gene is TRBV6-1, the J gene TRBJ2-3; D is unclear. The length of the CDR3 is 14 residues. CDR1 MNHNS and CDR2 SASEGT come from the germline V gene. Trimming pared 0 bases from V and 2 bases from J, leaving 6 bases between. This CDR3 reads CASSEAGTTDTQYF. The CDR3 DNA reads TGTGCCAGCAGTGAAGCGGGAACCACAGATACGCAGTATTTT.

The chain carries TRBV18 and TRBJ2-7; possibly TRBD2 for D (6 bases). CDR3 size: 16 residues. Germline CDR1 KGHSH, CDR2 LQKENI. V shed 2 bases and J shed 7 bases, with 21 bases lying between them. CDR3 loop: CASSPGQLAWAGEQYF. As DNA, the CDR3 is TGTGCCAGCTCACCAGGGCAACTAGCTTGGGCCGGGGAGCAGTACTTC.

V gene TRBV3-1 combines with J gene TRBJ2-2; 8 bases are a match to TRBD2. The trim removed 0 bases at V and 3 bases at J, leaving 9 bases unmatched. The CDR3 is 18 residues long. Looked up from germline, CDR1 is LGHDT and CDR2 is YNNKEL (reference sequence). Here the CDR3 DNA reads TGTGCCAGCAGCCAAGATAAGAGTACTAGCGGATACACCGGGGAGCTGTTTTTT. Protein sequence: CASSQDKSTSGYTGELFF. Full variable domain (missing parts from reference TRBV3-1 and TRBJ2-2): DTAVSQTPKYLVTQMGNDKSIKCEQNLGHDTMYWYKQDSKKFLKIMFSYNNKELIINETVPNRFSPKSPDKAHLNLHINSLELGDSAVYFCASSQDKSTSGYTGELFFGEGSRLTVL.

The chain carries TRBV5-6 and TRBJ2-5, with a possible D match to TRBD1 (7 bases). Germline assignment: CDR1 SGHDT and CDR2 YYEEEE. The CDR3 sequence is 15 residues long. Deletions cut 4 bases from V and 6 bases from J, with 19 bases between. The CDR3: CASSAVTGTLKTQYF. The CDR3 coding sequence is TGTGCCAGCAGCGCGGTGACAGGGACTTTGAAGACCCAGTACTTC.

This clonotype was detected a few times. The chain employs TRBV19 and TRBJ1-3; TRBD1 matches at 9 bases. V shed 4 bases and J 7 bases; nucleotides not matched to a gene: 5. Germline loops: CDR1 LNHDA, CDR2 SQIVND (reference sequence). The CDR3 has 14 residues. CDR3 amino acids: CASSRGQGINTIYF. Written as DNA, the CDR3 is TGTGCCAGTAGTAGAGGACAGGGGATCAACACCATATATTTT.

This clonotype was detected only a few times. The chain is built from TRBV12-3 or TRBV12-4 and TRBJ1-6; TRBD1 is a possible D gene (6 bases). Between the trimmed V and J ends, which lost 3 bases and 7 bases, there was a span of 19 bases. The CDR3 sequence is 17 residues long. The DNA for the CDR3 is TGTGCCAGCAGTTTCTCCCCTCCGGGACACCAAAATTCACCCCTCCACTTT. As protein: CASSFSPPGHQNSPLHF.

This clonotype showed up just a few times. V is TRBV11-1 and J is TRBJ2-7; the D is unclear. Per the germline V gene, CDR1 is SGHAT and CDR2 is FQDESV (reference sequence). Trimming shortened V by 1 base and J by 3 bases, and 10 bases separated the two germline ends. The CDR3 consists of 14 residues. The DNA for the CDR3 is TGTGCCAGCAGCTTAGAGGTCCGAGACTACGAGCAGTACTTC. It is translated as CASSLEVRDYEQYF.

The CDR3 sequence is CSASPSGRSSTDTQYF. DNA of the CDR3: TGCAGTGCTTCCCCTAGCGGGAGGAGTAGCACAGATACGCAGTATTTT. The V and J genes are TRBV20-1 and TRBJ2-3; 11 bases map to TRBD2. The CDR3 has 16 residues. Germline-derived CDR1 and CDR2 are DFQATT and SNEGSKA (reference sequence). J was trimmed by 0 bases and V by 5 bases; bases with no gene match: 7.

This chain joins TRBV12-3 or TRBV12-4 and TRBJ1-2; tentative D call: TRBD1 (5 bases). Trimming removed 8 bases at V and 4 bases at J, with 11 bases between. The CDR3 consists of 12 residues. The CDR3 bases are TGTGCCAGCTACCGGGACGGCTATGGCTACACCTTC. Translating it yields CASYRDGYGYTF.

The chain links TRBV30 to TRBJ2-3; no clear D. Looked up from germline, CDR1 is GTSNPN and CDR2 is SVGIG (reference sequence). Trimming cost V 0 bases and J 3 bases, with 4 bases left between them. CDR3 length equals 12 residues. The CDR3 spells CAWSVGTDTQYF. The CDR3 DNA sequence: TGTGCCTGGAGTGTGGGAACAGATACGCAGTATTTT. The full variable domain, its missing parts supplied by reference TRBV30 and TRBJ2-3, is SQTIHQWPATLVQPVGSPLSLECTVEGTSNPNLYWYRQAAGRGLQLLFYSVGIGQISSEVPQNLSASRPQDRQFILSSKKLLLSDSGFYLCAWSVGTDTQYFGPGTRLTVL.

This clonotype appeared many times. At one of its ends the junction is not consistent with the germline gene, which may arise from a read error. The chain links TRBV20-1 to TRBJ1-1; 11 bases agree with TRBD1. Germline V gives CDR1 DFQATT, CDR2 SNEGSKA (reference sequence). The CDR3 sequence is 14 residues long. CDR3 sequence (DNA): TGCAGTGTTAGAGGACAGGGGGCAAACACTGAAGCTTTCTTT. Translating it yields CSVRGQGANTEAFF.

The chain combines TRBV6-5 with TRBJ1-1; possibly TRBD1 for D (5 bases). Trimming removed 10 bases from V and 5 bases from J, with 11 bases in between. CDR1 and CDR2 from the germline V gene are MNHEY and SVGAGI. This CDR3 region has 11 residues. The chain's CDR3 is CAIHAGTEAFF. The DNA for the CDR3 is TGTGCCATCCACGCAGGGACTGAAGCTTTCTTT.

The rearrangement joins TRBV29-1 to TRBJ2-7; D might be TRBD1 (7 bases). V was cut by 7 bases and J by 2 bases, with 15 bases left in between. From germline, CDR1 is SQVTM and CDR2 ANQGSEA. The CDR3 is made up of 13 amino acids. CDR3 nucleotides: TGCAGCGGGCGGGACAGCACTGCCTACGAGCAGTACTTC. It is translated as CSGRDSTAYEQYF.